This TCR beta chain was recorded in a study of type 1 regulatory T cells. Study in general: This in vitro CD4 product, T-allo10, is enriched for Tr1 cells and alloantigen-specific. Findings and caveats of the study: Type 1 regulatory T cells had a more restricted TCR repertoire than non-type 1 regulatory T cells.

The sample holds a few counts of this clonotype. Its antigen remains unidentified. TCRdb fed the reads into MiXCR, producing one record per CDR3 protein. The sample contains about 71,000 distinct CDR3 sequences, roughly 20% of which appear only once. CDR3 size: 14 residues. V lost 4 bases and J 0 bases, leaving 10 bases between the germline ends. Germline CDR1 and CDR2: SGHRS and YFSETQ. The chain has TRBV5-1 and TRBJ2-5, with D possibly TRBD1 on 5 matching bases. Specimen: cultured type 1 regulatory T (Tr1) cells, either the whole culture or a sorted fraction (not recorded which). The TCR comes from a human donor in good health. CDR3 amino acids: CASSKDTYQETQYF. The DNA for the CDR3 is TGCGCCAGCAGCAAGGACACGTACCAAGAGACCCAGTACTTC.